The T cell receptor beta chain described here comes from a study of regulatory T cells in long-lasting Graves disease. Study-level points and caveats: When disease was persistent, TRBV28, TRBJ1-2 and TRBJ2-5 were the favored segments.

Documented time point: newly diagnosed GD, antithyroid drugs for less than 3 months. PBMC RNA served as the TCR library source. CDR1 and CDR2 (germline): SGHVS, FQNEAQ. Trimming at V came to 5 bases and at J to 0 bases, leaving 3 bases not matched to a gene. The CDR3 length is 14 residues. Ten or more counts support this clonotype. Its target is not known. TCR beta libraries were built with iRepertoire HTBI primers and Arm-PCR of CDR3 regions. TCRdb fed the multiplex PCR reads into MiXCR, producing one record per CDR3 protein. The data contain some 500,000 distinct CDR3 sequences, approximately 15% of them singletons. In addition, the sample was reused for a study of T cells in Graves' hyperthyroidism and ophthalmopathy. That source reports: Graves' hyperthyroidism showing no ophthalmopathy progression within 18 months was considered stable.

Sequences were derived from peripheral blood mononuclear cells (PBMCs), sampled at new diagnosis, from a patient treated with antithyroid drugs. This TCR was sampled from a man aged 30 to 39 with Graves disease. The chain employs TRBV7-8 and TRBJ2-5, with 7 bases aligning to TRBD1. Here the CDR3 reads CASSPGTDQETQYF. CDR3 DNA: TGTGCCAGCAGCCCCGGGACAGACCAAGAGACCCAGTACTTC.